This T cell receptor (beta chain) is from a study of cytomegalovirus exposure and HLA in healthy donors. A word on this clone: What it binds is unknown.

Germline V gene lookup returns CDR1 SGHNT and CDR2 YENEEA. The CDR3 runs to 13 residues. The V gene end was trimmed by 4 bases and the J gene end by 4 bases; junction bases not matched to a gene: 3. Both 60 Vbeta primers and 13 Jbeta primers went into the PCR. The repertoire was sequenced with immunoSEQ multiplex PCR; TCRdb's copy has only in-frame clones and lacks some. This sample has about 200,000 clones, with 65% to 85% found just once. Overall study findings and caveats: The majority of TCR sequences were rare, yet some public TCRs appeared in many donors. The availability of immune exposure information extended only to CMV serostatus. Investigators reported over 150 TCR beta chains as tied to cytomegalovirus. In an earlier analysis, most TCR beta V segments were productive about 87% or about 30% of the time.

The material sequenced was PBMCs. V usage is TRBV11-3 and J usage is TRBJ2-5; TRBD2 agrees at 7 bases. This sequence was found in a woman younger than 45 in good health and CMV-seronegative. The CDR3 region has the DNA TGTGCCAGCAGCTCCCGGGGGGTAGAGACCCAGTACTTC. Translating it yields CASSSRGVETQYF.